The 21 T cell receptor beta chains below come from one sample, sequenced in a study of blood T cells in healthy people across ages. A second PCR of 7 to 11 cycles used a sample-barcoded 5' primer and a J-beta primer mix. TCRdb processed the 5' RACE reads anew with MiXCR; each CDR3 protein has one entry. The table shows some 920,000 distinct CDR3 sequences, with approximately 50% occurring only once. Sequenced material: blood. These receptor sequences come from a woman aged 55-75 years in good health.

This clonotype was recorded at least ten times. The genes are TRBV20-1 and TRBJ2-1; unclear D gene. The ends were cut back, 0 bases at V and 8 bases at J, with 5 bases in the middle. CDR1 DFQATT and CDR2 SNEGSKA come from the germline V gene (reference sequence). The CDR3 consists of 11 residues. The CDR3 nucleotides read TGCAGTGCTAGAGAATTCGATGAGCAGTTCTTC. Its translation is CSAREFDEQFF.

The chain uses TRBV21-1 and TRBJ1-2; the table assigns TRBD1, which was not confirmed against the DNA. TRBV21-1 is designated a pseudogene. The CDR3 runs to 14 residues. Here the CDR3 DNA reads TGTGCCAGCAGCAGCAGACCTCAGGGCTATGGCTACACCTTC. Encoded protein: CASSSRPQGYGYTF.

Of note for this clonotype: A read error may account for a junction end that differs from germline. The V call is TRBV27, the J call TRBJ1-5; D is unresolved. The CDR3 is 12 amino acids. Germline V gives CDR1 MNHEY, CDR2 SMNVEV (reference sequence). CDR3 loop: CSSSPHNQPQHF. CDR3 bases: TGTTCCAGCAGCCCTCATAATCAGCCCCAGCATTTT.

This clonotype was observed a handful of times. The V call is TRBV20-1, the J call TRBJ2-7; no clear D gene. Germline V CDR1 and CDR2: DFQATT, SNEGSKA (reference sequence). The CDR3 length is 13 residues. Trimming removed 0 bases from V and 3 bases from J, with 9 bases in between. DNA of the CDR3: TGCAGTGCTAGAGACTACCTCGACTACGAGCAGTACTTC. It is translated as CSARDYLDYEQYF.

Turning to this clonotype: Relative to the germline gene, one junction end is altered; a read error may explain this. The genes are TRBV4-1 and TRBJ2-1, with 7 bases aligning to TRBD2. Germline CDR1 MGHRA, CDR2 YSYEKL. CDR3 size: 16 residues. The CDR3 loop is CASIQERAGTKGEQFF. CDR3 in DNA: TGCGCCAGCATCCAAGAGAGAGCGGGAACTAAGGGAGAGCAGTTCTTC.

V usage is TRBV7-2 and J usage is TRBJ1-2; perhaps TRBD1 as D (5 bases). Trimming removed 3 bases at V and 4 bases at J, with 18 bases between. The CDR3 runs to 16 residues. Germline CDR1 is SGHTA and CDR2 is FQGNSA. This CDR3 reads CASSLGPVGGVYGYTF. CDR3 DNA: TGTGCCAGCAGCTTGGGGCCCGTGGGCGGCGTCTATGGCTACACCTTC.

The J gene is TRBJ2-4, the V gene TRBV18; tentatively, D is TRBD1 or TRBD2 (5 bases each). The V end was cut by 3 bases, the J end by 6 bases, with 12 bases between. This CDR3 has 14 amino acids. Germline CDR1 reads KGHSH; CDR2 reads LQKENI. CDR3 loop: CASSPRGAGNIQYF. CDR3 DNA sequence: TGTGCCAGCTCACCGAGAGGGGCGGGAAACATTCAGTACTTC.

This rearrangement joins TRBV5-1 to TRBJ1-1, with 8 nucleotides matching TRBD1. Unmatched junction bases numbered 7, after V lost 0 bases and J lost 0 bases. This CDR3 is 17 amino acids long. Germline CDR1 and CDR2: SGHRS and YFSETQ. The CDR3 region has the DNA TGCGCCAGCAGCTTGGCCGGGACAGGTTGGTTGAACACTGAAGCTTTCTTT. This translates into CASSLAGTGWLNTEAFF.

V usage is TRBV6-5 and J usage is TRBJ2-3, with D uncertain. The ends were cut back, 6 bases at V and 3 bases at J, with 10 bases in the middle. Germline values: CDR1 MNHEY, CDR2 SVGAGI. The length of the CDR3 is 13 residues. Written as DNA, the CDR3 is TGTGCCAGCAGATACGTGGGGACAGATACGCAGTATTTT. Amino acids: CASRYVGTDTQYF.

This clonotype showed up just a few times. V gene TRBV20-1 combines with J gene TRBJ2-7; TRBD1 matches 7 bases. Per germline, CDR1 DFQATT and CDR2 SNEGSKA (reference sequence). This CDR3 comprises 13 residues. V lost 6 bases, J lost 2 bases, and 7 bases stayed unmatched. CDR3 sequence (DNA): TGCAGTGCCCAAAAGACAGGGACCTACGAGCAGTACTTC. It encodes CSAQKTGTYEQYF.

This clonotype was counted a single time. A much larger clone differs from this one at a single base, so this may be a read error. This chain links TRBV4-1 with TRBJ2-5; D gene ambiguous. Matching the DNA end better, TRBJ2-7 makes the J call doubtful. The CDR3 sequence is 14 residues long. CDR1 is MGHRA, CDR2 YSYEKL, per germline. The CDR3 coding sequence is TGCGCCAGCAGCCGGATGATGGAGTCCTGCGAGCAGTACTTC. Amino acids: CASSRMMESCEQYF.

In this sample, this clonotype turned up a few times. V usage is TRBV20-1 and J usage is TRBJ2-1; 7 nucleotides agree with TRBD2. This CDR3 is built from 15 residues. V lost 0 bases, J lost 8 bases, and 10 bases stayed unmatched. Germline loops: CDR1 DFQATT, CDR2 SNEGSKA (reference sequence). CDR3 nucleotide sequence: TGCAGTGCTAGAGATCTCGGGGGAGGGTGGGATGAGCAGTTCTTC. Protein product: CSARDLGGGWDEQFF.

This chain links TRBV7-2 with TRBJ2-7; 7 bases line up with TRBD1. Losses at the gene ends were 5 bases for V and 1 base for J; bases not matched to a gene: 11. The CDR3 contains 16 residues. From germline, CDR1 is SGHTA and CDR2 FQGNSA. The CDR3 loop is CASSPRLRDSSYEQYF. CDR3 nucleotides: TGTGCCAGCAGCCCACGGCTCCGGGACAGTTCCTACGAGCAGTACTTC.

The chain carries TRBV7-2 and TRBJ1-6, with unresolved D. Trimming removed 1 base from V and 6 bases from J, with 13 bases in between. The CDR3 has 16 residues. Germline values: CDR1 SGHTA, CDR2 FQGNSA. CDR3 sequence reads: CASSLGFGRSNSPLHF. DNA of the CDR3: TGTGCCAGCAGCTTAGGATTCGGCCGCTCTAATTCACCCCTCCACTTT.

This clonotype has a handful of counts. V usage is TRBV7-9 and J usage is TRBJ2-4; maybe TRBD2 (6 bases). V lost 3 bases and J 6 bases, leaving 18 bases between the germline ends. The CDR3 contains 16 residues. Germline CDR1 is SEHNR and CDR2 is FQNEAQ (reference sequence). The CDR3 DNA follows: TGTGCCAGCAGCTTGGGCCTCCCGGGACTCGGAAACATTCAGTACTTC. Protein product: CASSLGLPGLGNIQYF.

This clonotype was observed a handful of times. This chain links TRBV6-2 or TRBV6-3 with TRBJ2-5; D call uncertain. CDR3 length: 15 amino acids. V lost 6 bases and J 7 bases, leaving 21 bases between the germline ends. Germline loops: CDR1 MNHEY, CDR2 SVGEGT. CDR3 coding DNA: TGTGCCAGCAGCCGAACCCTGGCTAGAGGCGGGACCCAGTACTTC. Its protein product is CASSRTLARGGTQYF.

This rearrangement joins TRBV30 to TRBJ1-6; no reliable D call. Germline assignment: CDR1 GTSNPN and CDR2 SVGIG (reference sequence). Between the trimmed V and J ends, which lost 7 bases and 0 bases, there was a span of 10 bases. The CDR3 is 14 amino acids. The CDR3 spells CAFAISSYNSPLHF. The CDR3 coding sequence is TGTGCCTTCGCGATCAGCTCCTATAATTCACCCCTCCACTTT.

This clonotype was detected a few times. The rearrangement links TRBV15 to TRBJ2-7; maybe TRBD2 (5 bases). V gave up 0 bases and J gave up 0 bases, with 12 bases separating them. This CDR3 is built from 16 residues. Per the germline V gene, CDR1 is LNHNV and CDR2 is YYDKDF (reference sequence). The CDR3 nucleotides are TGTGCCACCAGCAGAGAAGAGGGCAGAAGCTCCTACGAGCAGTACTTC. It translates to CATSREEGRSSYEQYF.

V is TRBV20-1 and J is TRBJ2-5; 8 nucleotides align to TRBD2. The length of the CDR3 is 12 residues. CDR1 is DFQATT, CDR2 SNEGSKA, per germline (reference sequence). V dropped 6 bases and J dropped 2; count of bases not matched to a gene: 2. CDR3 nucleotide sequence: TGCAGTGCCGGGGGGGGACAAGAGACCCAGTACTTC. It codes for CSAGGGQETQYF.

CDR3 sequence: CSAPLAGGLNEQFF. The CDR3 nucleotides read TGCAGCGCTCCCCTAGCGGGAGGGTTGAATGAGCAGTTCTTC. The chain recombines TRBV20-1 with TRBJ2-1; TRBD2 agrees at 12 bases. Germline V gene data show CDR1 as DFQATT and CDR2 as SNEGSKA (reference sequence). The CDR3 sequence is 14 residues long.

CDR3 loop: CASSLVRGSEQFF. CDR3 bases: TGTGCCAGCAGCTTAGTAAGGGGGTCTGAGCAGTTCTTC. The chain joins TRBV7-2 to TRBJ2-1, with D maybe TRBD1 (6 bases). Trimming removed 1 base at V and 9 bases at J, with 10 bases between. Germline V gives CDR1 SGHTA, CDR2 FQGNSA. The CDR3 runs to 13 residues.